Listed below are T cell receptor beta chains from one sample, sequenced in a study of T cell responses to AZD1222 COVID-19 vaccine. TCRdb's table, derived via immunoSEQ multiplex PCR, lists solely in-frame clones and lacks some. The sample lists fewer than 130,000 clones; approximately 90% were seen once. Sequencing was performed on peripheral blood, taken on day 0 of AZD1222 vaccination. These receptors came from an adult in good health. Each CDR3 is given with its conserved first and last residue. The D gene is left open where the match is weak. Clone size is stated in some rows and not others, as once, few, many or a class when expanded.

CDR3: CASLPPRQGGRETQYF; DNA: TGTGCCAGCCTTCCGCCCCGGCAGGGAGGCAGAGAGACCCAGTACTTC; J: TRBJ2-5; D: -; size: once; V: TRBV9
CDR3: CASSPLRGYEQFF; DNA: TGTGCCAGCTCCCCTTTGAGAGGGTATGAGCAGTTCTTC; J: TRBJ2-1; D: -; size: -; V: TRBV7-4
CDR3: CASTAYNEQFF; DNA: TGTGCCAGTACGGCGTACAATGAGCAGTTCTTC; J: TRBJ2-1; D: -; size: -; V: TRBV19
CDR3: CASSPQTGVGTNEKLFF; DNA: TGCGCCAGCAGCCCCCAGACAGGGGTCGGGACTAATGAAAAACTGTTTTTT; J: TRBJ1-4; D: TRBD1; size: -; V: TRBV5-1
CDR3: CASNRGGRTDTQYF; DNA: TGTGCCAGCAACCGGGGGGGCCGGACAGATACGCAGTATTTT; J: TRBJ2-3; D: TRBD2; size: -; V: TRBV5-6
CDR3: CASSTRGSYEQYF; DNA: TGTGCCAGCAGCACCCGGGGAAGCTACGAGCAGTACTTC; J: TRBJ2-7; D: -; size: -; V: TRBV5-5
CDR3: CASSQDLHSLRGANVLTF; DNA: TGTGCCAGCAGCCAAGATTTACATTCCCTGAGAGGGGCCAACGTCCTGACTTTC; J: TRBJ2-6; D: -; size: -; V: TRBV4-2
CDR3: CASSLQGQSPLHF; DNA: TGTGCCAGCAGTCTACAGGGACAGTCACCCCTCCACTTT; J: TRBJ1-6; D: TRBD1; size: -; V: TRBV27
CDR3: CAWTKPTEAFF; DNA: TGTGCCTGGACGAAGCCCACTGAAGCTTTCTTT; J: TRBJ1-1; D: -; size: -; V: TRBV30
CDR3: CASSRRGTDTQYF; DNA: TGTGCCTCCTCTAGGCGGGGGACAGATACGCAGTATTTT; J: TRBJ2-3; D: TRBD2; size: -; V: TRBV24-1
CDR3: CASGDYEQYF; DNA: TGTGCCAGCGGGGATTACGAGCAGTACTTC; J: TRBJ2-7; D: -; size: -; V: TRBV25-1
CDR3: CASSLEAGRNTEAFF; DNA: TGCGCCAGCAGCTTGGAGGCGGGGAGGAACACTGAAGCTTTCTTT; J: TRBJ1-1; D: -; size: -; V: TRBV5-1
CDR3: CASSARDPNNQPQHF; DNA: TGTGCCAGTAGTGCTCGGGACCCCAACAATCAGCCCCAGCATTTT; J: TRBJ1-5; D: -; size: -; V: TRBV19
CDR3: CASSQDRFEQFF; DNA: TGTGCCAGCAGCCAAGATCGGTTTGAGCAGTTCTTC; J: TRBJ2-1; D: -; size: -; V: TRBV14
CDR3: CAIQGSGELFF; DNA: TGTGCCATCCAGGGGTCCGGGGAGCTGTTTTTT; J: TRBJ2-2; D: -; size: once; V: TRBV28
CDR3: CASSPPGGYSPLHF; DNA: TGTGCCAGCAGCCCCCCAGGGGGGTATTCACCCCTCCACTTT; J: TRBJ1-6; D: TRBD1; size: -; V: TRBV27
CDR3: CASSGPTILGWRSF; DNA: TGTGCCAGCAGTGGGCCGACGATTTTGGGCTGGCGTTCTTTC; J: TRBJ2-7; D: -; size: -; V: TRBV28
CDR3: CAWSVLTGSNEQFF; DNA: TGTGCCTGGAGTGTATTGACAGGGAGCAATGAGCAGTTCTTC; J: TRBJ2-1; D: TRBD1; size: once; V: TRBV30
CDR3: CSVPGVSGLHKNIQYF; DNA: TGCAGCGTCCCGGGGGTTAGCGGACTTCACAAAAACATTCAGTACTTC; J: TRBJ2-4; D: -; size: -; V: TRBV29-1
CDR3: CASSPPTGNTEAFF; DNA: TGTGCCAGCTCACCACCTACAGGAAACACTGAAGCTTTCTTT; J: TRBJ1-1; D: -; size: -; V: TRBV18
CDR3: CASSLAETALREQFF; DNA: TGTGCCAGCAGCTTAGCCGAGACCGCTCTTAGGGAGCAGTTCTTC; J: TRBJ2-1; D: -; size: -; V: TRBV11-2
CDR3: CASSRDRGNYGYTF; DNA: TGTGCCAGCAGCCGAGACAGGGGGAACTATGGCTACACCTTC; J: TRBJ1-2; D: TRBD1; size: -; V: TRBV28
CDR3: CASSFGTGRTGELFF; DNA: TGTGCCAGCAGCTTTGGGACAGGGCGAACCGGGGAGCTGTTTTTT; J: TRBJ2-2; D: TRBD1; size: -; V: TRBV11-2
CDR3: CASRRRQGSSYNEQFF; DNA: TGTGCCAGTAGACGTAGACAGGGGAGCTCCTACAATGAGCAGTTCTTC; J: TRBJ2-1; D: TRBD1; size: -; V: TRBV19
CDR3: CASSLGQGDYGYTF; DNA: TGTGCCAGCAGCTTGGGACAGGGGGACTATGGCTACACCTTC; J: TRBJ1-2; D: TRBD1; size: -; V: TRBV7-9
CDR3: CASSQDRTGQANTGELFF; DNA: TGTGCCAGCAGCCAAGATAGGACAGGACAGGCAAACACCGGGGAGCTGTTTTTT; J: TRBJ2-2; D: TRBD1; size: -; V: TRBV3-1/TRBV3-2
CDR3: CASSLEARGGSPLHF; DNA: TGTGCCAGCAGCTTGGAGGCCCGGGGTGGTTCACCCCTCCACTTT; J: TRBJ1-6; D: -; size: -; V: TRBV11-2
CDR3: CASSPAGSGLTDTQYF; DNA: TGCGCCAGCAGCCCGGCAGGGAGCGGACTCACAGATACGCAGTATTTT; J: TRBJ2-3; D: -; size: -; V: TRBV5-1
CDR3: CASSPSGGNDYGYTF; DNA: TGTGCCAGTAGTCCTTCGGGGGGCAACGACTATGGCTACACCTTC; J: TRBJ1-2; D: -; size: -; V: TRBV19
CDR3: CASSLTYEQYF; DNA: TGTGCCAGCAGTTTAACCTACGAGCAGTACTTC; J: TRBJ2-7; D: -; size: -; V: TRBV28
CDR3: CASSLDRSGGAQYF; DNA: TGTGCCAGCAGCTTAGATCGTTCCGGGGGGGCACAGTACTTC; J: TRBJ2-7; D: TRBD2; size: -; V: TRBV11-3
CDR3: CSVEQVGTEAFF; DNA: TGCAGCGTTGAACAGGTGGGCACTGAAGCTTTCTTT; J: TRBJ1-1; D: -; size: -; V: TRBV29-1
CDR3: CASSEITSAVYEQYF; DNA: TGTGCCAGCAGTGAAATTACTAGCGCCGTCTACGAGCAGTACTTC; J: TRBJ2-7; D: TRBD2; size: -; V: TRBV28
CDR3: CASSPRTSGLSKNIQYF; DNA: TGTGCCAGCAGCCCCAGGACTAGTGGGTTGAGCAAAAACATTCAGTACTTC; J: TRBJ2-4; D: TRBD2; size: -; V: TRBV3-1/TRBV3-2
CDR3: CASSLVGAGAGNTIYF; DNA: TGTGCCAGCAGCTTAGTCGGGGCAGGTGCTGGAAACACCATATATTTT; J: TRBJ1-3; D: -; size: -; V: TRBV7-2
CDR3: CASSSYGQGDNSPLHF; DNA: TGTGCCAGCAGCTCCTACGGACAGGGCGACAATTCACCCCTCCACTTT; J: TRBJ1-6; D: TRBD1; size: -; V: TRBV7-9
CDR3: CASLDRGGNQPQHF; DNA: TGTGCCAGTCTCGACAGGGGGGGGAATCAGCCCCAGCATTTT; J: TRBJ1-5; D: TRBD1; size: -; V: TRBV19
CDR3: CASSWQGSYNEQFF; DNA: TGTGCCAGCAGCTGGCAGGGGTCCTACAATGAGCAGTTCTTC; J: TRBJ2-1; D: -; size: -; V: TRBV28
CDR3: CASTIGGPEQFF; DNA: TGTGCCAGCACTATCGGGGGGCCTGAGCAGTTCTTC; J: TRBJ2-1; D: -; size: -; V: TRBV12-3/TRBV12-4
CDR3: CASSLQGTYEQYF; DNA: TGTGCCAGCAGTTTACAGGGGACCTACGAGCAGTACTTC; J: TRBJ2-7; D: -; size: -; V: TRBV27
CDR3: CASSSRRSHRGVETQYF; DNA: TGTGCCAGCAGTTCACGCCGCAGCCACAGGGGAGTAGAGACCCAGTACTTC; J: TRBJ2-5; D: TRBD1; size: -; V: TRBV7-9
CDR3: CASSPDRVGMNTEAFF; DNA: TGTGCCAGCAGTCCCGATAGGGTAGGGATGAACACTGAAGCTTTCTTT; J: TRBJ1-1; D: -; size: -; V: TRBV28
CDR3: CASSLAGLAGGQETQYF; DNA: TGCGCCAGCAGCTTGGCCGGACTAGCGGGGGGACAAGAGACCCAGTACTTC; J: TRBJ2-5; D: TRBD2; size: -; V: TRBV5-1
CDR3: CASSPGQDHEQYF; DNA: TGTGCCAGCTCACCGGGACAGGATCACGAGCAGTACTTC; J: TRBJ2-7; D: TRBD1; size: -; V: TRBV18
CDR3: CASSLRTGAGNQPQHF; DNA: TGTGCCAGCAGCCTTAGAACAGGGGCAGGAAATCAGCCCCAGCATTTT; J: TRBJ1-5; D: TRBD1; size: -; V: TRBV7-2
CDR3: CASSWPGREKLFF; DNA: TGTGCCAGTAGTTGGCCAGGGAGGGAAAAACTGTTTTTT; J: TRBJ1-4; D: -; size: -; V: TRBV19
CDR3: CASSYGGDEQFF; DNA: TGTGCCAGCAGTTACGGGGGGGATGAGCAGTTCTTC; J: TRBJ2-1; D: TRBD2; size: -; V: TRBV6-5
CDR3: CASSPDRGSSYEQYF; DNA: TGCGCCAGCAGCCCCGACAGGGGGAGCTCCTACGAGCAGTACTTC; J: TRBJ2-7; D: TRBD1; size: -; V: TRBV5-1
CDR3: CASSLLGAPGYGYTF; DNA: TGTGCCAGCAGCTTATTGGGGGCGCCGGGCTATGGCTACACCTTC; J: TRBJ1-2; D: -; size: -; V: TRBV7-2
CDR3: CASSTQGQGMNTEAFF; DNA: TGTGCCAGCAGCACACAGGGGCAAGGAATGAACACTGAAGCTTTCTTT; J: TRBJ1-1; D: TRBD1; size: -; V: TRBV7-8
CDR3: CASSIRGPNTGELFF; DNA: TGTGCCAGCAGCATCCGGGGGCCAAACACCGGGGAGCTGTTTTTT; J: TRBJ2-2; D: -; size: -; V: TRBV9
CDR3: CASSVALAGRQFF; DNA: TGTGCCAGCAGCGTAGCACTCGCAGGGAGGCAGTTCTTC; J: TRBJ2-1; D: -; size: once; V: TRBV9
CDR3: CASSRNLAGGSNEQFF; DNA: TGTGCCAGCAGCCGGAATCTAGCGGGGGGGAGCAATGAGCAGTTCTTC; J: TRBJ2-1; D: TRBD2; size: -; V: TRBV4-2
CDR3: CAWSVFGGVSPLHF; DNA: TGTGCCTGGAGTGTATTCGGGGGCGTCTCACCCCTCCACTTT; J: TRBJ1-6; D: -; size: -; V: TRBV30
CDR3: CASSVPGQGGTEAFF; DNA: TGTGCCAGCAGCGTGCCGGGACAGGGGGGGACTGAAGCTTTCTTT; J: TRBJ1-1; D: -; size: -; V: TRBV21-1